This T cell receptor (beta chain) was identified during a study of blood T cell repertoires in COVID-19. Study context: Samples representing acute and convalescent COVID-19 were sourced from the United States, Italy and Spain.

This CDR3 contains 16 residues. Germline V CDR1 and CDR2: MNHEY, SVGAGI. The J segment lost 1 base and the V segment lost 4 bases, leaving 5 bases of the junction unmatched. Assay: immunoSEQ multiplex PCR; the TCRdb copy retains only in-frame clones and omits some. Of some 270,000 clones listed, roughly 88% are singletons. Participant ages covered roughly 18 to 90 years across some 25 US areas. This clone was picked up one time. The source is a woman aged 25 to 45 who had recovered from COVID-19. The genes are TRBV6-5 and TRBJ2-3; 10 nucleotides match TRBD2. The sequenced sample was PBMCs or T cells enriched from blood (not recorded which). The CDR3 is CASSFLAGVGTDTQYF. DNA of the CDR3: TGTGCCAGCAGTTTCCTAGCGGGAGTGGGCACAGATACGCAGTATTTT.